This T cell receptor beta chain was recorded in a study of post-analysis software for immune sequencing data. The overall study: The patients showed relapsing-remitting, secondary progressive and progressive-relapsing multiple sclerosis courses. Points from the study as a whole: The normalized Chao1 diversity of multiple sclerosis patients was significantly lower than that of controls.

This clonotype was detected many times. What it recognizes is unknown. Unique molecular identifiers were carried by the TCR beta cDNA libraries. A single record per CDR3 protein comes from TCRdb applying MiXCR to the PCR reads. The data show about 800,000 distinct CDR3 sequences, 25% to 30% seen once. The receptor was isolated from a girl aged 5-17 years with multiple sclerosis. The source material was blood.

CDR3 residues: CATAQLAGKETQYF. The CDR3 DNA reads as TGTGCCACCGCACAACTAGCGGGAAAAGAGACCCAGTACTTC. The rearrangement uses TRBV10-3 and TRBJ2-5, with TRBD2 matching 10 bases. Per germline, CDR1 ENHRY and CDR2 SYGVKD. V gave up 10 bases and J gave up 3 bases; unmatched junction bases: 8. The CDR3 runs to 14 residues.